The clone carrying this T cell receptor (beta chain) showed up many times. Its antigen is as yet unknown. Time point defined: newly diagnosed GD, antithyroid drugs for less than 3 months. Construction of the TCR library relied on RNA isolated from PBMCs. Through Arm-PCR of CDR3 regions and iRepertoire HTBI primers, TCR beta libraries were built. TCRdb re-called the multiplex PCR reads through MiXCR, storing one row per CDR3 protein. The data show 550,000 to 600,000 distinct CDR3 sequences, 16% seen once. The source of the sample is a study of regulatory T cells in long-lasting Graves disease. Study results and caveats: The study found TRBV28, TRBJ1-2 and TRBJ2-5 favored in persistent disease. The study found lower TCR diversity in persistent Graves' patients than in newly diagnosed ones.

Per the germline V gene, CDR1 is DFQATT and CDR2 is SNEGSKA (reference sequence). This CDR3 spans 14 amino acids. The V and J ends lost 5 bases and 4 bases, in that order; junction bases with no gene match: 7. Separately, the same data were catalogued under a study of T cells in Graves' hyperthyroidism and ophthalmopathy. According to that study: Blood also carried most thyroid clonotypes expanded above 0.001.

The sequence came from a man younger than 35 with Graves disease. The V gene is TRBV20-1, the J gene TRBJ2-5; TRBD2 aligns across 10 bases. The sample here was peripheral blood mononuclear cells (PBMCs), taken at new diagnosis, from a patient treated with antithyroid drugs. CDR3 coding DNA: TGCAGTGCTCCCTTAATAGCGGGAGGAGAGACCCAGTACTTC. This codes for CSAPLIAGGETQYF.